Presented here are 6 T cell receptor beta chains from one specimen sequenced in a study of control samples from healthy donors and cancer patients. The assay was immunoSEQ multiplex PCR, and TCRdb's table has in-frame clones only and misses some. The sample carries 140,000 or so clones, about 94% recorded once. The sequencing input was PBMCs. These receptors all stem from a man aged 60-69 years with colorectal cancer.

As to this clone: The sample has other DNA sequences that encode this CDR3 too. The CDR3 loop reads CASSLAAATEAFF. Written as DNA, the CDR3 is TGCGCCAGCAGCTTGGCGGCAGCAACTGAAGCTTTCTTT. The V call is TRBV5-1, the J call TRBJ1-1, with D uncertain. The germline V and J ends were trimmed by 0 bases and 5 bases, with 8 bases remaining between them. Per the germline V gene, CDR1 is SGHRS and CDR2 is YFSETQ. The CDR3 extends over 13 amino acids.

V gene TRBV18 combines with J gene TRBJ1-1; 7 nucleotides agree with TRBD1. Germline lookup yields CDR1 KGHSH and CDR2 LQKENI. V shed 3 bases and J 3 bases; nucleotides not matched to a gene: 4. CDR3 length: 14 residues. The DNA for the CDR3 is TGTGCCAGCTCACCGACAGGGAGGGACACTGAAGCTTTCTTT. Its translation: CASSPTGRDTEAFF. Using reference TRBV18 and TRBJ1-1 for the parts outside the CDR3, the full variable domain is NAGVMQNPRHLVRRRGQEARLRCSPMKGHSHVYWYRQLPEEGLKFMVYLQKENIIDESGMPKERFSAEFPKEGPSILRIQQVVRGDSAAYFCASSPTGRDTEAFFGQGTRLTVV.

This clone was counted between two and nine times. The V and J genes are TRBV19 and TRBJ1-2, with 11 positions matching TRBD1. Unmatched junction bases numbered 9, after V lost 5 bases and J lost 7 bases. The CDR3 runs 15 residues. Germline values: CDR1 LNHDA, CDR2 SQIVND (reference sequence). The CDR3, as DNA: TGTGCCAGTAGTGCCCGGACAGGGGGCTTCGTTGGCTACACCTTC. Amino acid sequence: CASSARTGGFVGYTF.

The CDR3 sequence is CASSLNSYGYTF. The CDR3 DNA follows: TGTGCCAGCAGCTTAAACAGCTATGGCTACACCTTC. The chain recombines TRBV7-2 with TRBJ1-2; D is ambiguous. This CDR3 is 12 amino acids long. V lost 2 bases to trimming and J lost 4 bases, with 5 bases between them. The germline V gene encodes CDR1 SGHTA and CDR2 FQGNSA.

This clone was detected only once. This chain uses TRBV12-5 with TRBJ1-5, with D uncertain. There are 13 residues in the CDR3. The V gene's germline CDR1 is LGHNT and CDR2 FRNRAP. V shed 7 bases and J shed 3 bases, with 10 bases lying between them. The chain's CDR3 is CASAAEPNQPQHF. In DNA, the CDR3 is TGTGCTAGTGCGGCTGAGCCCAATCAGCCCCAGCATTTT.

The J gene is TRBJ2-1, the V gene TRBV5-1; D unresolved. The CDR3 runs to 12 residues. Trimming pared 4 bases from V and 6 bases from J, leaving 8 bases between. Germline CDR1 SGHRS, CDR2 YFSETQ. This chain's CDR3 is CASSTRTNEQFF. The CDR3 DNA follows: TGCGCCAGCAGCACTCGGACCAATGAGCAGTTCTTC.